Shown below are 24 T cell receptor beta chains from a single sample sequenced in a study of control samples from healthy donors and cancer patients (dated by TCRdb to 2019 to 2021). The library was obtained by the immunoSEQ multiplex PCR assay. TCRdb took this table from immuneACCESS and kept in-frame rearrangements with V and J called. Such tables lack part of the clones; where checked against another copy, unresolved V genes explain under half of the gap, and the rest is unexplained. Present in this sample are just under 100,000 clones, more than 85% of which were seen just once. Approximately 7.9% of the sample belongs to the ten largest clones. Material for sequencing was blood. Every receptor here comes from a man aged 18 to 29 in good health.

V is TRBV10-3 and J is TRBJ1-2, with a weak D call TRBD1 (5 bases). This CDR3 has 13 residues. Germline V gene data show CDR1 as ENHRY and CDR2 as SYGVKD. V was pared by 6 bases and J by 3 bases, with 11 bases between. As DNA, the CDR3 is TGTGCCATCAGAAACACAGGAGACTATGGCTACACCTTC. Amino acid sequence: CAIRNTGDYGYTF.

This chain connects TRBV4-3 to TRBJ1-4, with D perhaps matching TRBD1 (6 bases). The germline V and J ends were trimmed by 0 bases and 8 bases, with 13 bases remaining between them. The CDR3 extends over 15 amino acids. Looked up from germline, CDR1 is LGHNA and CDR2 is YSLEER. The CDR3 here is CASSQELGGAEKLFF. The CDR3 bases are TGCGCCAGCAGCCAAGAGTTAGGGGGGGCCGAAAAACTGTTTTTT.

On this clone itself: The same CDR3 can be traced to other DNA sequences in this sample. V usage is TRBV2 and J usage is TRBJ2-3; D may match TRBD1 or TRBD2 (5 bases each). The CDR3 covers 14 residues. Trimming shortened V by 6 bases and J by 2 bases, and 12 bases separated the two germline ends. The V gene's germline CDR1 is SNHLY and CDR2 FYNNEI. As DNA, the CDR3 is TGTGCCAGCAGCAGGGACCGCAACACAGATACGCAGTATTTT. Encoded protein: CASSRDRNTDTQYF.

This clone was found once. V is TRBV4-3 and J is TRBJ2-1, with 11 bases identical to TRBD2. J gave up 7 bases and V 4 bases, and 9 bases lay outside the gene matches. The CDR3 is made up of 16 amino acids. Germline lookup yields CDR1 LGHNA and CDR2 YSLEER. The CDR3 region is CASSPSLAGEGNEQFF. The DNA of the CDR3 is TGCGCCAGCAGCCCATCACTAGCGGGAGAAGGAAATGAGCAGTTCTTC.

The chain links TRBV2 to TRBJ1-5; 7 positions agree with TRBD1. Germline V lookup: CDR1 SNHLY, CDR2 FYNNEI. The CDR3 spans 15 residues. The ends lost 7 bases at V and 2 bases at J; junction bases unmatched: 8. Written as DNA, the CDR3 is TGTGCCAGCAAAGGGCTAGGGGGCGGCAATCAGCCCCAGCATTTT. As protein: CASKGLGGGNQPQHF.

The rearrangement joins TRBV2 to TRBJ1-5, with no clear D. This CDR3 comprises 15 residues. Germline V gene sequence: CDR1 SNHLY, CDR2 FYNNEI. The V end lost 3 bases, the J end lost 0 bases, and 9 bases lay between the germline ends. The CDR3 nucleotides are TGTGCCAGCAGTGACGGAACGGATAGCAATCAGCCCCAGCATTTT. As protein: CASSDGTDSNQPQHF.

CDR3 loop: CASSLGTDPYNEQFF. CDR3 coding DNA: TGCGCCAGCAGCCTCGGGACAGACCCCTACAATGAGCAGTTCTTC. This chain joins TRBV5-1 and TRBJ2-1, with TRBD1 matching over 7 bases. The germline gives CDR1 SGHRS, CDR2 YFSETQ. CDR3 length: 15 residues. J lost 2 bases, V lost 4 bases, and 6 bases had no gene match.

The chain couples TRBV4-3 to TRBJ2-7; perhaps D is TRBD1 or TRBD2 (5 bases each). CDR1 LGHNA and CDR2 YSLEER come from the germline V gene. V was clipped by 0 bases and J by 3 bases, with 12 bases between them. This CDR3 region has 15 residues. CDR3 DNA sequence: TGCGCCAGCAGCCAAGAGGCGACAGACTACTACGAGCAGTACTTC. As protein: CASSQEATDYYEQYF.

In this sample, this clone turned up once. The CDR3 loop reads CASSQAYPGNTIYF. CDR3 coding DNA: TGTGCCAGCAGCCAAGCCTACCCTGGAAACACCATATATTTT. This rearrangement joins TRBV3-1 (or the pseudogene TRBV3-2) to TRBJ1-3; D not resolved. V was trimmed by 1 base and J by 2 bases, leaving 6 bases between them. CDR1 is LGHDT and CDR2 is YNNKEL in the germline V gene (reference sequence). The CDR3 consists of 14 residues.

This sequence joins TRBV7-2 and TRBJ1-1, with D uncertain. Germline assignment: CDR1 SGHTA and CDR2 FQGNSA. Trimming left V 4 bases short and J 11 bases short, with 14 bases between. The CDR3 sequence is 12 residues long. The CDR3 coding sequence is TGTGCCAGCAGCTCTACGAGTACGGGGGCTTTCTTT. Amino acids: CASSSTSTGAFF.

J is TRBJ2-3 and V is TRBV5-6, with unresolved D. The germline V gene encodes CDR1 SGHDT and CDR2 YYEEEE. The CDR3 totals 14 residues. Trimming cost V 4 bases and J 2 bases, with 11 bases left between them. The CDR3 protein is CASSPTSTTDTQYF. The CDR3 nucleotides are TGTGCCAGCAGCCCGACATCGACCACAGATACGCAGTATTTT.

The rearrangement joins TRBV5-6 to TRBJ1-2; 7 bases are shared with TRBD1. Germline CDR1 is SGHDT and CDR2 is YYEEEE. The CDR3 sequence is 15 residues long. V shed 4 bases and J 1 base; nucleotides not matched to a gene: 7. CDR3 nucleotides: TGTGCCAGCAGCGGGGCCGGGACAGTTAACTATGGCTACACCTTC. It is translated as CASSGAGTVNYGYTF.

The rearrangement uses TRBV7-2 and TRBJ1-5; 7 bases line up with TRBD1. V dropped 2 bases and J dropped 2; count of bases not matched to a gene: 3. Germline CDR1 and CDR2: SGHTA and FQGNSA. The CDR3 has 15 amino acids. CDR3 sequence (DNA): TGTGCCAGCAGCTTAATGGGGACAGGCAATCAGCCCCAGCATTTT. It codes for CASSLMGTGNQPQHF.

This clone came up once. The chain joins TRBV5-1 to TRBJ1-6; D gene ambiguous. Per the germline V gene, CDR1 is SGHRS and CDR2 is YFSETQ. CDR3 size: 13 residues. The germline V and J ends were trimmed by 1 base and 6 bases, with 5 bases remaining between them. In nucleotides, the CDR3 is TGCGCCAGCAGCTTGTCTGGTAATTCACCCCTCCACTTT. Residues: CASSLSGNSPLHF. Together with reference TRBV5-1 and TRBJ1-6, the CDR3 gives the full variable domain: KAGVTQTPRYLIKTRGQQVTLSCSPISGHRSVSWYQQTPGQGLQFLFEYFSETQRNKGNFPGRFSGRQFSNSRSEMNVSTLELGDSALYLCASSLSGNSPLHFGNGTRLTVT.

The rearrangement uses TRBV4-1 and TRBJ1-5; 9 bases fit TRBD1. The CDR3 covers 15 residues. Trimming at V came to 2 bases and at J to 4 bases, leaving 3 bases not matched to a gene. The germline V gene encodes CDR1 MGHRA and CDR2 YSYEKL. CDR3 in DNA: TGCGCCAGCAGCCAAACAGGGGGCCCTAATCAGCCCCAGCATTTT. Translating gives CASSQTGGPNQPQHF.

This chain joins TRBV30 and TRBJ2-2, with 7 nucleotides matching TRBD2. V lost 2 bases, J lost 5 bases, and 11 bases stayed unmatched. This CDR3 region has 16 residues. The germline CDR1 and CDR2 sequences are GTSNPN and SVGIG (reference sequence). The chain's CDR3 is CAWSQMGGSGTGELFF. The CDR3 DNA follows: TGTGCCTGGAGTCAGATGGGCGGGAGCGGAACCGGGGAGCTGTTTTTT.

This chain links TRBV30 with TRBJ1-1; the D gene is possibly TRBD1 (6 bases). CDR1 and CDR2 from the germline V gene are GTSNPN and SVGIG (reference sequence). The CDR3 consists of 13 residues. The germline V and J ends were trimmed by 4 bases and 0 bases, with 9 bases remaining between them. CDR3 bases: TGTGCCTGGATTGGACAGATGAACACTGAAGCTTTCTTT. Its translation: CAWIGQMNTEAFF.

In DNA form, the CDR3 reads TGTGCCAGCAGTTACAGGGGACAGGGGGGCTTTGAAGCTTTCTTT. It translates to CASSYRGQGGFEAFF. The V and J genes are TRBV6-2 or TRBV6-3 and TRBJ1-1; 11 nucleotides match TRBD1. J lost 7 bases, V lost 2 bases, and 6 bases had no gene match. The CDR3 loop spans 15 amino acids. Germline values: CDR1 MNHEY, CDR2 SVGEGT.

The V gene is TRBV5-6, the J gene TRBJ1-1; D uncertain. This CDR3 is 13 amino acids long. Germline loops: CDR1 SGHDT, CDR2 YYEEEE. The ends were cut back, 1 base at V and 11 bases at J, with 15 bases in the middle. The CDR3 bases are TGTGCCAGCAGCTTGATCTCCTCAGGCGAGGCTTTCTTT. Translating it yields CASSLISSGEAFF.

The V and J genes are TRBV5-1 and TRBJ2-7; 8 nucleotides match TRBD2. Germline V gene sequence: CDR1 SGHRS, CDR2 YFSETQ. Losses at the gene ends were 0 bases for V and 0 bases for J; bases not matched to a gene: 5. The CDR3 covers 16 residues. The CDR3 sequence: CASSLVGGDYSYEQYF. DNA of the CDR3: TGCGCCAGCAGCTTGGTCGGGGGGGACTACTCCTACGAGCAGTACTTC.

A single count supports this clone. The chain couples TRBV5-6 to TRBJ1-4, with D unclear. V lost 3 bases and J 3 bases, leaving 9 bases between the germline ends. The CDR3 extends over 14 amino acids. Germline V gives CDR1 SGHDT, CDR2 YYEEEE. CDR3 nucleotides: TGTGCCAGCAGCTACGGGAGGGCTAATGAAAAACTGTTTTTT. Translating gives CASSYGRANEKLFF. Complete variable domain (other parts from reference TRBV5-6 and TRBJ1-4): DAGVTQSPTHLIKTRGQQVTLRCSPKSGHDTVSWYQQALGQGPQFIFQYYEEEERQRGNFPDRFSGHQFPNYSSELNVNALLLGDSALYLCASSYGRANEKLFFGSGTQLSVL.

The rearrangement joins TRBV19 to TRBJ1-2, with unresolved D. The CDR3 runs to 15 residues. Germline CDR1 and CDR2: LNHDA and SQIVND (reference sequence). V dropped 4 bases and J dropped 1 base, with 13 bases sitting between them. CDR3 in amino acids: CASSRDVLGNYGYTF. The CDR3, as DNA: TGTGCCAGTAGTAGAGACGTTCTAGGTAACTATGGCTACACCTTC.

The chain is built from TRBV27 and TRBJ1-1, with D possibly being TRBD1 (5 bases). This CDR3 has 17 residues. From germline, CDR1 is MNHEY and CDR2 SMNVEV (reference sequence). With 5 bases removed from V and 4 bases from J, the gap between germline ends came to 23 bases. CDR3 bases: TGTGCCAGCAGTCCCTATCGGGCGGTGGGGGTAAGCACTGAAGCTTTCTTT. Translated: CASSPYRAVGVSTEAFF.

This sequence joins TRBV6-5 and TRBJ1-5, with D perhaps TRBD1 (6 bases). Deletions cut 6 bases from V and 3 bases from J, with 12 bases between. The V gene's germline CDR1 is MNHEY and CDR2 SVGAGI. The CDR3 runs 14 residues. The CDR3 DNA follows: TGTGCCAGCAGATTGGGGACAAACAATCAGCCCCAGCATTTT. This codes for CASRLGTNNQPQHF.